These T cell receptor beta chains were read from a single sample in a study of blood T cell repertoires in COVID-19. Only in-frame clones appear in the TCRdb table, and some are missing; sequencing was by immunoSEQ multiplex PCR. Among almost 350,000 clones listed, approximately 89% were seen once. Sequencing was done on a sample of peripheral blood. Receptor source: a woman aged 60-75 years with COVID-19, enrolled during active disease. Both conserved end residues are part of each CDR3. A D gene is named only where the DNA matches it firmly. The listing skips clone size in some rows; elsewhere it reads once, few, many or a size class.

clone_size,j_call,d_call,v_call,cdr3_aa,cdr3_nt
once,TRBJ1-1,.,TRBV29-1,CSVSGSGNTEAFF,TGCAGCGTTTCGGGGTCGGGGAACACTGAAGCTTTCTTT
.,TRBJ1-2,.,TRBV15,CATSRERAGSYGYTF,TGTGCCACCAGCAGAGAGAGGGCAGGCAGTTATGGCTACACCTTC
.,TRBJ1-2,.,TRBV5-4,CASSSNPALRNYGYTF,TGTGCCAGCAGCTCAAACCCGGCCCTGCGGAACTATGGCTACACCTTC
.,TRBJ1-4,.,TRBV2,CASSEGEATNEKLFF,TGTGCCAGCAGTGAGGGCGAAGCAACTAATGAAAAACTGTTTTTT
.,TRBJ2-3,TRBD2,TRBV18,CASSPSAGTSGVNTQYF,TGTGCCAGCTCACCAAGCGCCGGGACTAGCGGGGTAAATACGCAGTATTTT
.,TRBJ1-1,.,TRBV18,CASSPSQPKNTEAFF,TGTGCCAGCTCACCGTCACAACCCAAGAACACTGAAGCTTTCTTT
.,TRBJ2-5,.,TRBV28,CASSEPGGETQYF,TGTGCCAGCAGTGAACCAGGGGGGGAGACCCAGTACTTC
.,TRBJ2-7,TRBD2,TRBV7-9,CASSPLAGGSYEQYF,TGTGCCAGCAGCCCTCTAGCGGGGGGGTCCTACGAGCAGTACTTC
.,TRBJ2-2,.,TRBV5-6,CASRSDRSNTGELFF,TGTGCCAGCAGATCGGACAGATCCAACACCGGGGAGCTGTTTTTT
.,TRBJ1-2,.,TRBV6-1,CASSDPVFFNGYTF,TGTGCCAGCAGTGACCCGGTGTTTTTTAATGGCTACACCTTC